These 3 T cell receptor beta chains came from one sample sequenced in a study of cytomegalovirus exposure and HLA in healthy donors. Here immunoSEQ multiplex PCR was the method, and the copy in TCRdb shows in-frame clones only, minus some. The sample has some 140,000 clones; about 88% are singletons. Sequences were obtained from PBMCs. Source of these receptors: a woman between 18 and 29 years old in good health and CMV-seropositive.

V and J are TRBV6-1 and TRBJ2-1, with TRBD1 matching 7 bases. V shed 7 bases, J shed 0 bases, and the junction held 3 bases outside the gene matches. Germline values: CDR1 MNHNS, CDR2 SASEGT. The CDR3 is made up of 14 amino acids. CDR3 bases: TGTGCCAGCACCGGGACAGTCTCCTACAATGAGCAGTTCTTC. The encoded protein is CASTGTVSYNEQFF.

This chain joins TRBV7-2 and TRBJ1-5, with D possibly TRBD1 on 5 matching bases. The V gene's germline CDR1 is SGHTA and CDR2 FQGNSA. The V end was cut by 3 bases, the J end by 4 bases, with 13 bases between. The CDR3 runs 15 residues. The chain's CDR3 is CASSFTSRQNQPQHF. The CDR3 nucleotides read TGTGCCAGCAGCTTCACCTCGCGACAGAATCAGCCCCAGCATTTT.

The gene calls are TRBV4-3 and TRBJ1-1, with 10 bases identical to TRBD1. The CDR3 totals 16 residues. Germline CDR1 and CDR2: LGHNA and YSLEER. The V gene end was trimmed by 0 bases and the J gene end by 7 bases; junction bases not matched to a gene: 8. CDR3 DNA sequence: TGCGCCAGCAGCCAAGATCCTGGGGACAGGGGCTTTGAAGCTTTCTTT. Amino acids: CASSQDPGDRGFEAFF.